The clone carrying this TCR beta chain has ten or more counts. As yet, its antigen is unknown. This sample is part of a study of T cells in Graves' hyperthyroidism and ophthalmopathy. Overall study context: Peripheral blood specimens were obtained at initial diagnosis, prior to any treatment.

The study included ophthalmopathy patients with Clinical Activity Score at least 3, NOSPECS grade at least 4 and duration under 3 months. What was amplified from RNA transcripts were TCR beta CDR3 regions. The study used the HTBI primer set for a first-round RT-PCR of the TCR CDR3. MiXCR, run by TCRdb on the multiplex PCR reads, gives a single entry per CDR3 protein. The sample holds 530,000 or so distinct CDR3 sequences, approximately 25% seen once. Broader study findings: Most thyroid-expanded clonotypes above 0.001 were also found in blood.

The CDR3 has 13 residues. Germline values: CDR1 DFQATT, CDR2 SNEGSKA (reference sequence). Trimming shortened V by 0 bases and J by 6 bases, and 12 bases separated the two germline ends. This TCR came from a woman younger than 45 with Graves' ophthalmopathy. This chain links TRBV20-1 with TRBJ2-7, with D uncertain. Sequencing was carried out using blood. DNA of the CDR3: TGCAGTGCTAGAGATGGGGAAGCAGGCGAGCAGTACTTC. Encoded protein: CSARDGEAGEQYF.